Following are 16 T cell receptor beta chains from one sample sequenced in a study of molecular identifiers for immune sequencing clone quantification. TCRdb redid the calling of the PCR reads with MiXCR, one entry per CDR3 protein. The sample includes approximately 500,000 distinct CDR3 sequences, around 23% of them seen just once. The sequenced sample consisted of naive CD8+ T cells from blood, with Jurkat cell RNA spiked in. As for subset: FACS-sorted CD8+CD4-CCR7+CD45RA+ naive T cells. The source is a human donor in good health. Some libraries in this study had Jurkat cell RNA spiked in.

In this sample, this clonotype turned up many times. This chain joins TRBV7-2 and TRBJ1-1, with 11 positions matching TRBD1. Germline trimming cut 4 bases from V and 5 bases from J; bases unmatched to any gene: 3. This CDR3 spans 14 amino acids. The V gene's germline CDR1 is SGHTA and CDR2 FQGNSA. Written as DNA, the CDR3 is TGTGCCAGCAGCTATGGGACAGGGGGTACTGAAGCTTTCTTT. Amino acids: CASSYGTGGTEAFF.

The chain links TRBV3-1 to TRBJ2-7; the D is unclear. The V end was cut by 7 bases, the J end by 3 bases, with 13 bases between. The CDR3 has 13 residues. The germline CDR1 and CDR2 sequences are LGHDT and YNNKEL (reference sequence). The CDR3, as DNA: TGTGCCAGCACCCCGCGTTCGGGCTACGAGCAGTACTTC. It codes for CASTPRSGYEQYF.

About this clonotype itself: The junction differs from germline at one of its ends, possibly a read error. The J gene is TRBJ1-5, the V gene TRBV6-1; D is unresolved. CDR3 size: 13 residues. Germline V gene sequence: CDR1 MNHNS, CDR2 SASEGT. CDR3 bases: TGTACCAGCAGAGAAGACGGGAATCAGCCCCAGCATTTT. This codes for CTSREDGNQPQHF.

The table lists this clonotype with a count of one. With a much larger clone just one base away, this may be a read error. The missing conserved phenylalanine or tryptophan at the end of this CDR3 makes a read error likely. V usage is TRBV13 and J usage is TRBJ2-7; TRBD1 might be the D (5 bases). In germline, CDR1 is PRHDT, CDR2 FYEKMQ (reference sequence). V was cut by 5 bases and J by 2 bases, with 10 bases left in between. CDR3 size: 13 residues. The CDR3 reads CASSPGSPYEQYI. CDR3 DNA: TGTGCCAGCAGCCCAGGGTCCCCCTACGAGCAGTACATC.

A word on this clonotype: This clone may be a read error of a much larger clone one base away. This chain joins TRBV27 and TRBJ2-7, with D possibly being TRBD1 (5 bases). The CDR3 spans 15 residues. Germline V gene lookup returns CDR1 MNHEY and CDR2 SMNVEV (reference sequence). The CDR3 nucleotides read TGTGCCGGCAGTACATCAGGGTTGTTGGCCTACGAGCAGTACTTC. Residues: CAGSTSGLLAYEQYF.

The chain employs TRBV6-2 or TRBV6-3 and TRBJ1-2; D gene uncertain. Germline-derived CDR1 and CDR2 are MNHEY and SVGEGT. The CDR3 is 14 amino acids. The ends were cut back, 5 bases at V and 5 bases at J, with 15 bases in the middle. This CDR3 reads CASSTPAGSYGYTF. CDR3 DNA sequence: TGTGCCAGCAGTACCCCTGCCGGCTCGTATGGCTACACCTTC.

Details on this clonotype: The germline gene is not matched at one end of the junction; a read error may be the cause. The chain couples TRBV7-9 to TRBJ1-1; TRBD1 might be the D (5 bases). This CDR3 spans 14 amino acids. From germline, CDR1 is SEHNR and CDR2 FQNEAQ (reference sequence). CDR3 sequence (DNA): TGTGCCAGCAGCTTACGGGGGTATGACACTGAAGCTTCCTTT. It translates to CASSLRGYDTEASF.

The genes are TRBV19 and TRBJ1-1, with D maybe TRBD1 (6 bases). Germline loops: CDR1 LNHDA, CDR2 SQIVND (reference sequence). CDR3 length: 11 amino acids. V was pared by 3 bases and J by 10 bases, with 9 bases between. Here the CDR3 DNA reads TGTGCCAGTAGTATTTCAGGGGTAGCTTTCTTT. This encodes CASSISGVAFF.

This clonotype was picked up one time. The gene calls are TRBV28 and TRBJ2-7; 15 positions agree with TRBD2. CDR3 length equals 18 residues. Germline V gene lookup returns CDR1 MDHEN and CDR2 SYDVKM. V lost 1 base to trimming and J lost 5 bases; unmatched junction nucleotides: 9. CDR3 DNA: TGTGCCAGCAGTTTATTCGGACTAGCGGGAGGGCTAGTGCACGAGCAGTACTTC. Amino acids: CASSLFGLAGGLVHEQYF.

A remark on this clonotype: Relative to the germline gene, one junction end is altered; a read error may explain this. The V call is TRBV20-1, the J call TRBJ2-3, with D possibly being TRBD2 (6 bases). CDR1 is DFQATT and CDR2 is SNEGSKA in the germline V gene (reference sequence). This CDR3 is 15 amino acids long. The CDR3 reads CSDRDLGEVKDTQYF. Written as DNA, the CDR3 is TGCAGTGATAGAGATCTTGGGGAGGTAAAAGATACGCAGTATTTT.

The rearrangement uses TRBV4-2 and TRBJ1-2; D unresolved. CDR3 length equals 16 residues. Germline V gene lookup returns CDR1 LGHNA and CDR2 YNFKEQ. Deletions cut 0 bases from V and 3 bases from J, with 14 bases between. The CDR3 protein is CASSQESAPNHYGYTF. The CDR3 DNA is TGTGCCAGCAGCCAAGAGTCGGCCCCGAACCACTATGGCTACACCTTC.

The chain carries TRBV20-1 and TRBJ2-3; possible D gene TRBD1, 6 bases. The CDR3 has 15 residues. CDR1 and CDR2 (germline): DFQATT, SNEGSKA (reference sequence). Deletions cut 0 bases from V and 10 bases from J, with 20 bases between. The CDR3 DNA reads as TGCAGTGCTAGAGATTCTGGACAGTCGGGACGTGCGCAGTATTTT. As protein: CSARDSGQSGRAQYF.

There are many counts of this clonotype. The chain employs TRBV28 and TRBJ1-5; D gene uncertain. V was cut by 2 bases and J by 6 bases, with 11 bases left in between. The CDR3 covers 14 residues. Germline CDR1 is MDHEN and CDR2 is SYDVKM. The CDR3 region is CASSLRAAGQPQHF. The CDR3 DNA follows: TGTGCCAGCAGTTTAAGGGCTGCGGGTCAGCCCCAGCATTTT.

The chain joins TRBV4-1 to TRBJ2-3; D possibly corresponds to TRBD2 (5 bases). CDR1 is MGHRA, CDR2 YSYEKL, per germline. V was clipped by 4 bases and J by 4 bases, with 9 bases between them. This CDR3 is 13 amino acids long. The CDR3 is CASSRGEPDTQYF. CDR3 coding DNA: TGCGCCAGCAGCCGGGGAGAGCCAGATACGCAGTATTTT.

This clonotype has more than one count but fewer than ten. The rearrangement uses TRBV14 and TRBJ2-3; 7 nucleotides match TRBD1. CDR3 length: 14 amino acids. After removal of 2 bases from V and 6 bases from J, the junction contained 5 bases not matched to a gene. The germline V gene encodes CDR1 SGHDN and CDR2 FVKESK. The CDR3, as DNA: TGTGCCAGCAGCCAAACCACGACAGGGGATACGCAGTATTTT. Protein: CASSQTTTGDTQYF.

V is TRBV18 and J is TRBJ1-1; D unresolved. CDR3 size: 17 residues. CDR1 and CDR2 from the germline V gene are KGHSH and LQKENI. Trimming removed 5 bases at V and 1 base at J, with 20 bases between. CDR3 sequence: CASSSSDAGIWNTEAFF. CDR3 sequence (DNA): TGTGCCAGCTCATCTTCGGACGCCGGAATATGGAACACTGAAGCTTTCTTT.